These T cell receptor beta chains were read from a single sample in a study of technical replicates of blood from several donors. Here immunoSEQ multiplex PCR was the method, and the copy in TCRdb shows in-frame clones only, minus some. The sample consists of 75,000 to 95,000 clones, about 91% of them appearing once. The sample taken for sequencing was T cells isolated from PBMCs. These receptor sequences come from a human donor in good health. The CDR3 runs from the conserved cysteine through the conserved F or W. D genes are given only for firm matches. Clone size is not always given. Where it is, it says once, few, many or a class for expanded clones.

TRBJ2-3 | NA | TRBV11-3 | NA | CASSLQGPDTQYF | TGTGCCAGCAGCTTACAGGGCCCAGATACGCAGTATTTT
TRBJ2-1 | NA | TRBV11-3 | NA | CASSLDLVGSYNEQFF | TGTGCCAGCAGCTTAGATCTGGTCGGCTCCTACAATGAGCAGTTCTTC
TRBJ2-7 | NA | TRBV5-6 | TRBD2 | CASSTLAGGYEQYF | TGTGCCAGCAGCACCCTAGCGGGAGGCTACGAGCAGTACTTC
TRBJ1-3 | NA | TRBV7-9 | NA | CASSTTQGISGNTIYF | TGTGCCAGCAGCACCACGCAGGGGATTTCTGGAAACACCATATATTTT
TRBJ1-1 | NA | TRBV7-9 | NA | CASSPRTDSNTEAFF | TGTGCCAGCAGCCCCCGGACAGATTCGAACACTGAAGCTTTCTTT
TRBJ2-7 | NA | TRBV28 | NA | CASSLPRYEQYF | TGTGCCAGCAGTCTCCCACGGTACGAGCAGTACTTC
TRBJ2-1 | NA | TRBV5-1 | TRBD2 | CASSLSTSVYPNEQFF | TGCGCCAGCAGCCTATCGACTAGCGTGTACCCCAATGAGCAGTTCTTC
TRBJ1-4 | few | TRBV30 | TRBD1 | CAWSENRGVGKLFF | TGTGCCTGGAGTGAGAACAGGGGCGTGGGGAAACTGTTTTTT
TRBJ2-1 | NA | TRBV5-6 | NA | CASSLALVGSEQFF | TGTGCCAGCAGCTTGGCTCTAGTGGGTAGTGAGCAGTTCTTC
TRBJ2-2 | NA | TRBV15 | NA | CATSKFREALFF | TGTGCCACCAGCAAATTCAGGGAGGCGCTGTTTTTT
TRBJ1-2 | NA | TRBV7-2 | TRBD1 | CASSPGGSASYGYTF | TGTGCCAGCAGCCCAGGGGGCTCAGCTTCCTATGGCTACACCTTC
TRBJ2-3 | once | TRBV2 | TRBD1 | CASSEQGTGSPDTQYF | TGTGCCAGCAGTGAACAAGGGACAGGGTCCCCAGATACGCAGTATTTT
TRBJ2-3 | once | TRBV7-9 | TRBD1 | CASSRPGQGITDTQYF | TGTGCCAGCAGCAGACCGGGACAGGGTATCACAGATACGCAGTATTTT
TRBJ2-7 | NA | TRBV7-9 | TRBD2 | CASSLQLADYEQYF | TGTGCCAGCAGCTTACAACTAGCGGATTACGAGCAGTACTTC
TRBJ1-4 | NA | TRBV5-1 | NA | CASSVRPGFNEKLFF | TGCGCCAGCAGCGTCCGTCCGGGGTTTAATGAAAAACTGTTTTTT